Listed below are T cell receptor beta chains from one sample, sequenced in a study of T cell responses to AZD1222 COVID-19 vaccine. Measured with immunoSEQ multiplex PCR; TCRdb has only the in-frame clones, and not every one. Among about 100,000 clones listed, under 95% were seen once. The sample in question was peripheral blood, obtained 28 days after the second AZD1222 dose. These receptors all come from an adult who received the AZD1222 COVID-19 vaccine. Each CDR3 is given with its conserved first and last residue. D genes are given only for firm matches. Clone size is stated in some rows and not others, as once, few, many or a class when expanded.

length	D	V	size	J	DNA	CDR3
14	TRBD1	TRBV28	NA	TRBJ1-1	TGTGCCAGCAGTATGACAGGGGCCTTGGCTGAAGCTTTCTTT	CASSMTGALAEAFF
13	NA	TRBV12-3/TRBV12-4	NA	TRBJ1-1	TGTGCCAGCAGTTACTTTTCAGGGGTTCCAGCTTTCTTT	CASSYFSGVPAFF
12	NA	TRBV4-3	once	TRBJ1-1	TGCGCCAGCAGCCAAGGGACCTCTGAAGCTTTCTTT	CASSQGTSEAFF
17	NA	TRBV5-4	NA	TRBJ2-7	TGTGCCAGCAGCTGGAGGGGGACGCAGGGTTGGTCCTACGAGCAGTACTTC	CASSWRGTQGWSYEQYF
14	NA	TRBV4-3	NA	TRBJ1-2	TGCGCCAGCAGCCTAGGCCGGGACGGCGCTGGCTACACCTTC	CASSLGRDGAGYTF
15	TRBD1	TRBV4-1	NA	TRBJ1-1	TGCGCCAGCAGCCTATCCGGACAGGGGGCCTCAGAAGCTTTCTTT	CASSLSGQGASEAFF
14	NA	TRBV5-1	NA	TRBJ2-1	TGCGCCAGCGGATATATAGGGGGCTACAATGAGCAGTTCTTC	CASGYIGGYNEQFF
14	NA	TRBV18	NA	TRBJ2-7	TGTGCCAGCTCCCTACCGGGACAAATATACGAGCAGTACTTC	CASSLPGQIYEQYF
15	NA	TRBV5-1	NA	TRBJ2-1	TGCGCCAGCAGCTTGGCTGGTGCAGAATACAATGAGCAGTTCTTC	CASSLAGAEYNEQFF
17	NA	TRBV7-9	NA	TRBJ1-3	TGTGCCAGCAGCTTAAGGGGGACGAAAAGCTCTGGAAACACCATATATTTT	CASSLRGTKSSGNTIYF
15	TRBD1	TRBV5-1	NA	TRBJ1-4	TGCGCCAGCAGCAATACAGGGGGCGATACTGAAAAACTGTTTTTT	CASSNTGGDTEKLFF
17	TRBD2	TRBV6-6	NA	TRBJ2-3	TGTGCCAGCAGTCCTAGCCCGGCGGGAGGCCGCACAGATACGCAGTATTTT	CASSPSPAGGRTDTQYF
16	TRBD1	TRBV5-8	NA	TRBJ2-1	TGTGCCAGCAGCGCAAGGACAGGGGGCCGAGTTGGTGAGCAGTTCTTC	CASSARTGGRVGEQFF